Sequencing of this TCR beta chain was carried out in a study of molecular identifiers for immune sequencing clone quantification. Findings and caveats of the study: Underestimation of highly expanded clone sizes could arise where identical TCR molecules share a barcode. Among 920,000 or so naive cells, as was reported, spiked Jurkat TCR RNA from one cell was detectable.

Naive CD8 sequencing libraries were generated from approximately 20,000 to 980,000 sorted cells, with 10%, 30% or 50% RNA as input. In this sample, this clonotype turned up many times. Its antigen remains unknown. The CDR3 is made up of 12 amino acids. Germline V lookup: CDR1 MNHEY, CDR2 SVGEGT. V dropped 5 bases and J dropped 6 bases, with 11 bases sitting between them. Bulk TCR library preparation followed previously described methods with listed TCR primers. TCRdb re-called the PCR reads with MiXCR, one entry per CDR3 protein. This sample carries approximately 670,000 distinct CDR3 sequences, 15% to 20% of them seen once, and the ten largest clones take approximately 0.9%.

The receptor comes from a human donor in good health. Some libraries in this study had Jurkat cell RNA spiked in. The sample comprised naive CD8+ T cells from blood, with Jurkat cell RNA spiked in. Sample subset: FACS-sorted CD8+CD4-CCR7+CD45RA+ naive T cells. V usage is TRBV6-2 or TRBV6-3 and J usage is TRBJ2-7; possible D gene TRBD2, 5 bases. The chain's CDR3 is CASSPRASEQYF. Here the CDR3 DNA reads TGTGCCAGCAGTCCGCGGGCTAGCGAGCAGTACTTC.